This TCR beta chain stems from a study of blood T cell repertoires in COVID-19 (dated by TCRdb to about 2020). Background for the entire study: Collaborator samples came from the United States, Italy and Spain and covered acute and convalescent phases of COVID-19. The prospective study material was composed of cDNA or gDNA derived from T cells, B-cell-depleted T cells, or PBMCs. The dataset comprised deeply sampled blood TCRbeta repertoires from subjects exposed to, actively infected with, or recovered from COVID-19. The repertoires were made available in a free public database intended to serve as a resource for research on the immune response to SARS-CoV-2. The samples were drawn from the first 160 participants of the ongoing ImmuneRACE study and from over a thousand subjects provided by 6 global collaborators. Sample metadata almost always included a de-identified subject ID, COVID-19 status, age in years and sex. Where available, HLA class I and class II types were taken from metadata supplied by the sample provider and were not determined by assay-based typing. Points the paper makes about the study in general: The amount of clinical and demographic metadata varied by source and participant and was provided uncurated.

With regard to this clone: Its specific antigen is unknown. Nothing much larger sits one base from this clone, and base qualities are not available.

The CDR3 sequence holds 16 residues, the cysteine and phenylalanine included. The CDR3 DNA has 48 bases and is translated from base 1. The CDR1 and CDR2 encoded by the germline V gene are KGHSH and LQKENI. V is cut by 3 bases and J by 7 bases, and the space between the germline ends is 18 bases. The immunoSEQ Assay, a bias-controlled multiplex PCR, was used to amplify TCRbeta CDR3 regions from genomic DNA. The study's processing was this. The number of nucleated cells in each sample was estimated from the amplification of reference gene primers within the assay. To quantify the absolute abundance of each unique TCRbeta CDR3 rearrangement, sequence reads were collapsed and filtered. Productive Simpson clonality was computed per sample as the square root of Simpson's diversity index over productive rearrangements. TCRdb took this table from immuneACCESS and kept in-frame rearrangements with V and J called. Such tables lack part of the clones; where checked against another copy, unresolved V genes explain under half of the gap, and the rest is unexplained. V and J calls and clone size follow that table, whereas D and trimming were derived from the DNA. The sample contains nearly 200,000 clones, around 84% of them found a single time. Less than 20% of the sample is held by the ten biggest clonotypes.

Whole blood was collected in K2EDTA tubes by collaborating institutions according to the institutions' own protocols. For TCRbeta analysis, collaborators shipped samples as frozen whole blood, isolated PBMCs, or DNA extracted from either of those sample types. The sequencing sample was made of peripheral blood. The TCR originated in a human donor in a cohort sampled during active COVID-19. The receptor chain draws on TRBV18 and TRBJ2-2; the D segment cannot be called with confidence. The DNA sequence is given as TGTGCCAGCTCACCCGCAACCCTAAGTGTCAACGGGGAGCTGTTTTTT. The encoded protein is CASSPATLSVNGELFF.